The source of this T cell receptor beta chain is a study of tumor-infiltrating lymphocytes in localized non-small cell lung cancer. The germline V gene has CDR1 MGHDK and CDR2 SYGVNS. The CDR3 runs to 14 residues. Deletions cut 5 bases from V and 5 bases from J, with 15 bases between. The table came from immunoSEQ multiplex PCR; TCRdb's copy has only in-frame clones and leaves some out. The sample holds thousands of clones; under 80% are singletons and the top ten take approximately 13%. Sequences were obtained from uninvolved lung tissue not adjacent to the tumor. The chain is built from TRBV25-1 and TRBJ2-5; D remains ambiguous. The TCR was taken from a human donor with non-small cell lung cancer. CDR3 nucleotide sequence: TGTGCCAGCAGTTCCATGGCCTCCAGGGAGACCCAGTACTTC. The encoded protein is CASSSMASRETQYF. The full variable domain, with the rest looked up from reference TRBV25-1 and TRBJ2-5, is EADIYQTPRYLVIGTGKKITLECSQTMGHDKMYWYQQDPGMELHLIHYSYGVNSTEKGDLSSESTVSRIRTEHFPLTLESARPSHTSQYLCASSSMASRETQYFGPGTRLLVL.